This T cell receptor beta chain was documented in a study of blood T cell repertoires in COVID-19. Libraries were prepared by immunoSEQ multiplex PCR; TCRdb keeps only in-frame clonotypes and omits some of them. The sample has roughly 46,000 clones; 88% are singletons. Sequencing was carried out using peripheral blood. This clonotype was obtained from a man aged 50 or older with active COVID-19.

This chain's CDR3 is CATGLAGGLGDEQFF. The CDR3 coding sequence is TGTGCCACCGGACTAGCGGGGGGTCTAGGGGATGAGCAGTTCTTC. The chain combines TRBV10-3 with TRBJ2-1; 14 positions match TRBD2. From germline, CDR1 is ENHRY and CDR2 SYGVKD. The J segment lost 8 bases and the V segment lost 10 bases, leaving 10 bases of the junction unmatched. The CDR3 has 15 amino acids.